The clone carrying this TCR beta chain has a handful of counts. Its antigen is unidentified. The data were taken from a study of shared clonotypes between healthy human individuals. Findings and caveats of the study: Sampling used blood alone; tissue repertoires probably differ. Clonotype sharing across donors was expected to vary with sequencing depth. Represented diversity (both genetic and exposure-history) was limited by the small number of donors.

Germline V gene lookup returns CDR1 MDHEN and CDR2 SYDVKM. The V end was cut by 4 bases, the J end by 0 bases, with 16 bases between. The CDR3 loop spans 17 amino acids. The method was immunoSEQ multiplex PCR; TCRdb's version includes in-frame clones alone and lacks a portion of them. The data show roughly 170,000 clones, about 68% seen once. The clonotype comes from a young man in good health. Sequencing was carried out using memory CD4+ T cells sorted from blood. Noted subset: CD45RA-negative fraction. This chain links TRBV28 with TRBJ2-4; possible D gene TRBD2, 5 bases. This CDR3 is CASSSPGSGGAKNIQYF. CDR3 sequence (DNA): TGTGCCAGCAGTTCCCCCGGCAGCGGAGGAGCCAAAAACATTCAGTACTTC.